This T cell receptor beta chain was sequenced in a study of blood T cell repertoires in COVID-19. Study in general: COVID-19 samples collected from the United States, Italy and Spain covered acute and convalescent phases. The cDNA or gDNA used as material had been derived from T cells, B-cell-depleted T cells, or PBMCs.

CDR1 and CDR2 from the germline V gene are MNHEY and SVGAGI. Between the trimmed V and J ends, which lost 3 bases and 6 bases, there was a span of 17 bases. The CDR3 extends over 15 amino acids. Per the original data handling: Nucleated cell number was recorded as an estimate derived from reference gene primer amplification. Libraries were prepared by immunoSEQ multiplex PCR; TCRdb keeps only in-frame clonotypes and omits some of them. Clonal size and the V and J genes are those of that table, whereas D and trimming came from the DNA. The sample has some 150,000 clones, 84% seen once. The specimen sequenced was peripheral blood. This TCR came from a woman aged 45-65 years with acute or convalescent COVID-19. The V and J genes are TRBV6-5 and TRBJ1-2; tentative D call: TRBD1 (5 bases). The CDR3 spells CASSYTGRGMDGYTF. The CDR3 DNA sequence: TGTGCCAGCAGTTATACGGGGAGGGGAATGGATGGCTACACCTTC.